The rows below give T cell receptor beta chains drawn from one sample of a study of T cells expressing NK-cell markers. TCRdb reanalyzed the 5' RACE reads and collapses them to one entry per CDR3 protein, without DNA. The table counts some 340,000 distinct CDR3 sequences; 5.2% lies in the top ten. Material for sequencing was blood T cells: a sorted CD56 or NKG2C T cell subset, CD4+ or CD8+ T cells, or bulk PBMC T cells (not recorded which). Every receptor here comes from a man aged 18 to 69 in good health. Each CDR3 is given with its conserved first and last residue.

CDR3 protein: CASSFSGKGLEQYF
V gene: TRBV5-4
J gene: TRBJ2-7

CDR3 protein: CASSTGQLSETQYF
V gene: TRBV5-8
J gene: TRBJ2-5

CDR3 protein: CASRETVSEQYF
V gene: TRBV12-3/TRBV12-4
J gene: TRBJ2-7

CDR3 protein: CASSISHSNYGYTF
V gene: TRBV6-4
J gene: TRBJ1-2

CDR3 protein: CASSLRGVNNQPQHF
V gene: TRBV5-6
J gene: TRBJ1-5

CDR3 protein: CASSRSAIAGGLYEQYF
V gene: TRBV5-1
J gene: TRBJ2-7

CDR3 protein: CASRRTRGQGEQYF
V gene: TRBV10-1
J gene: TRBJ2-7

CDR3 protein: CASSQRNTHTGELFF
V gene: TRBV3-1
J gene: TRBJ2-2

CDR3 protein: CASSVVGQWDTIYF
V gene: TRBV9
J gene: TRBJ1-3

CDR3 protein: CASSGTLGLDTQYF
V gene: TRBV7-2
J gene: TRBJ2-3

CDR3 protein: CSARRYGSLSYEQYF
V gene: TRBV20-1
J gene: TRBJ2-7

CDR3 protein: CASSRGGSFLDTIYF
V gene: TRBV12-3/TRBV12-4
J gene: TRBJ1-3

CDR3 protein: CASSLGTGIDYGYTF
V gene: TRBV7-2
J gene: TRBJ1-2

CDR3 protein: CASRRQGLGTEAFF
V gene: TRBV12-3/TRBV12-4
J gene: TRBJ1-1

CDR3 protein: CSGRTGATGNTEAFF
V gene: TRBV29-1
J gene: TRBJ1-1

CDR3 protein: CASSQAGGNLAGRQYF
V gene: TRBV4-1
J gene: TRBJ2-3

CDR3 protein: CASNTLGSTNEKLFF
V gene: TRBV11-2
J gene: TRBJ1-4

CDR3 protein: CASSPGTGLAEAFF
V gene: TRBV7-8
J gene: TRBJ1-1

CDR3 protein: CASSPTPYNEQFF
V gene: TRBV6-2/TRBV6-3
J gene: TRBJ2-1

CDR3 protein: CSARPRDRGRDTQYF
V gene: TRBV20-1
J gene: TRBJ2-3

CDR3 protein: CASSLAQGHYEQYF
V gene: TRBV5-1
J gene: TRBJ2-7

CDR3 protein: CASSLTAGGPGDTQYF
V gene: TRBV11-2
J gene: TRBJ2-3

CDR3 protein: CASSYSAGGQETQYF
V gene: TRBV6-2/TRBV6-3
J gene: TRBJ2-5

CDR3 protein: CASSLGSGYTDTQYF
V gene: TRBV5-8
J gene: TRBJ2-3

CDR3 protein: CASSPTEGSYNSPLHF
V gene: TRBV6-1
J gene: TRBJ1-6

CDR3 protein: CASSDHVSETQYF
V gene: TRBV3-1
J gene: TRBJ2-5

CDR3 protein: CASRPSIGGGANEQYF
V gene: TRBV12-3/TRBV12-4
J gene: TRBJ2-7

CDR3 protein: CASSEPHRANTQYF
V gene: TRBV25-1
J gene: TRBJ2-3

CDR3 protein: CAISGRPGSESGYSKETQYF
V gene: TRBV10-3
J gene: TRBJ2-5

CDR3 protein: CASRTTGVYTEAFF
V gene: TRBV28
J gene: TRBJ1-1

CDR3 protein: CAWSVVGGPNYGYTF
V gene: TRBV30
J gene: TRBJ1-2

CDR3 protein: CASSWGTSVYTDTQYF
V gene: TRBV6-5
J gene: TRBJ2-3

CDR3 protein: CASSYSARGRESPLHF
V gene: TRBV6-5
J gene: TRBJ1-6

CDR3 protein: CSVDRGVKNTEAFF
V gene: TRBV29-1
J gene: TRBJ1-1

CDR3 protein: CASSFTEGGYEQYF
V gene: TRBV11-2
J gene: TRBJ2-7

CDR3 protein: CSARDRQNTEQFF
V gene: TRBV20-1
J gene: TRBJ2-1

CDR3 protein: CASSVGGPQGTNEKLFF
V gene: TRBV9
J gene: TRBJ1-4

CDR3 protein: CASSVRGAEAFF
V gene: TRBV19
J gene: TRBJ1-1

CDR3 protein: CASSIGGAGQETQYF
V gene: TRBV19
J gene: TRBJ2-5

CDR3 protein: CASSYSSLAAFYEQYF
V gene: TRBV6-5
J gene: TRBJ2-7

CDR3 protein: CAGQMNEKLFF
V gene: TRBV28
J gene: TRBJ1-4

CDR3 protein: CASSLGNRGKRAPYNEQFF
V gene: TRBV11-1
J gene: TRBJ2-1

CDR3 protein: CASTLGLAGDTQYF
V gene: TRBV12-3/TRBV12-4
J gene: TRBJ2-3

CDR3 protein: CASSHGQRQGNSPLHF
V gene: TRBV6-5
J gene: TRBJ1-6

CDR3 protein: CSYRETLVETQYF
V gene: TRBV29-1
J gene: TRBJ2-5

CDR3 protein: CSVERLAFNEQFF
V gene: TRBV29-1
J gene: TRBJ2-1

CDR3 protein: CSPIRWRTNYGYTF
V gene: TRBV20-1
J gene: TRBJ1-2

CDR3 protein: CSAKDRDEMGREKLFF
V gene: TRBV20-1
J gene: TRBJ1-4

CDR3 protein: CASELAGADTQYF
V gene: TRBV7-2
J gene: TRBJ2-3

CDR3 protein: CASSLLQGNQPQHF
V gene: TRBV28
J gene: TRBJ1-5